The sequence of this T cell receptor (beta chain) was determined in a study of shared clonotypes between healthy human individuals. Study-level points and caveats: Tissue TCR repertoires likely differ from these blood-only repertoires. It was the non-shared clonotypes that had lower generation probabilities than clonotypes shared by all four donors.

For this clone: Its target is not known.

Genomic DNA per cell subset filled all wells of several immunoSEQ plates. Sequencing used immunoSEQ multiplex PCR; TCRdb keeps in-frame clones, though not all of them. The table includes roughly 2.2 million clones, approximately 93% detected once. The germline V gene encodes CDR1 SNHLY and CDR2 FYNNEI. V shed 6 bases and J shed 6 bases, with 12 bases lying between them. CDR3 length: 12 amino acids. The sample taken for sequencing was naive CD4+ T cells from PBMCs. Subset defined: CD45RA+ positively selected. This sequence was found in a man younger than 35 in good health. Some clones in this sample may be carry-over from other donors' samples. The chain uses TRBV2 and TRBJ2-7; D is uncertain. As DNA, the CDR3 is TGTGCCAGCAGCCTAGACTGGGGCGAGCAGTACTTC. Protein product: CASSLDWGEQYF.